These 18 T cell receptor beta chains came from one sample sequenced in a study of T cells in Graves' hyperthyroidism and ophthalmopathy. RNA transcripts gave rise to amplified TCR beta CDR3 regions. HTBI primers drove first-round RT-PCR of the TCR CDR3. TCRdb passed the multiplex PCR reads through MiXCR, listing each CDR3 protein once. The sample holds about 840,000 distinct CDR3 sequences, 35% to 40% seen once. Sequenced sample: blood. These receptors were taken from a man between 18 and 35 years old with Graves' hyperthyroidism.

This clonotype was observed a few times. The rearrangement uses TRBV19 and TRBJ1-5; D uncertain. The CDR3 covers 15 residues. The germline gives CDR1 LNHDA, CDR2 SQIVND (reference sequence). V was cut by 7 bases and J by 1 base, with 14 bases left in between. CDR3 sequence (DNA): TGTGCCAGTATCCCTGGGGTGTGGAGCAATCAGCCCCAGCATTTT. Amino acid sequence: CASIPGVWSNQPQHF.

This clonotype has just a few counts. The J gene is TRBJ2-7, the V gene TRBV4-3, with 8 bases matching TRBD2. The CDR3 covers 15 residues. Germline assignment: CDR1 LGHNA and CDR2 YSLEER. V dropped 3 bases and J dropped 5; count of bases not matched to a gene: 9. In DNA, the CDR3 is TGCGCCAGCAGCCATCCGGGACTAGGATCGAACGAGCAGTACTTC. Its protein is CASSHPGLGSNEQYF.

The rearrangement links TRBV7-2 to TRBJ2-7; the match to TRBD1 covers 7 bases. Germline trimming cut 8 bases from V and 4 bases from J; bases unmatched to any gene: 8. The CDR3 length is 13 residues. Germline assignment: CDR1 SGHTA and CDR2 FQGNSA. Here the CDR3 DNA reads TGTGCCAGCCGACAGGGCTTAGAATACGAGCAGTACTTC. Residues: CASRQGLEYEQYF.

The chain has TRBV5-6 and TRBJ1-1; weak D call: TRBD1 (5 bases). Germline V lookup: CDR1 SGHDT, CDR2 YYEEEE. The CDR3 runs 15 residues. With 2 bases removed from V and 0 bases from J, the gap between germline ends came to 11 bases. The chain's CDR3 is CASSFPEGMNTEAFF. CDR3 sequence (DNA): TGTGCCAGCAGCTTCCCAGAGGGGATGAACACTGAAGCTTTCTTT.

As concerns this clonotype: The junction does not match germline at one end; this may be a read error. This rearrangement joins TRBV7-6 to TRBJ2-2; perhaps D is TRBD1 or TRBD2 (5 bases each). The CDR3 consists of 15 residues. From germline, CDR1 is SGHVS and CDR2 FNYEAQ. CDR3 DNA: TGTGCTAGCAGCTTTGGCAGTGGGGGTACCGGGGAGCTGTTTTTT. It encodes CASSFGSGGTGELFF.

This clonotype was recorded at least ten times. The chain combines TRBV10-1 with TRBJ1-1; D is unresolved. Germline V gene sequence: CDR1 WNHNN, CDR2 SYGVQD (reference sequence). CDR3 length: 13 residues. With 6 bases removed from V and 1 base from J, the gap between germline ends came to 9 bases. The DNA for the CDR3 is TGCGCCAGCAGAGAAGACACGAACACTGAAGCTTTCTTT. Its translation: CASREDTNTEAFF.

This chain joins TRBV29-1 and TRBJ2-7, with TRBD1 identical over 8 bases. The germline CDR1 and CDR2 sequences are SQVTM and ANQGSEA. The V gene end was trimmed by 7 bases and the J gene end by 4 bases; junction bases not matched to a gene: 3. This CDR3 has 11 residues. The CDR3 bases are TGCAGCGATGGGACAGGATACGAGCAGTACTTC. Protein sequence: CSDGTGYEQYF.

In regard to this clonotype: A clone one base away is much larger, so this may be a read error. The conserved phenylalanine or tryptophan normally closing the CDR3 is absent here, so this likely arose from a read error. The CDR3 protein is CASSPRVGQNTEAFL. Written as DNA, the CDR3 is TGTGCCAGCAGCCCTCGGGTAGGCCAGAACACTGAAGCTTTCTTA. V usage is TRBV7-9 and J usage is TRBJ1-1, with D uncertain. V was shortened by 5 bases and J by 1 base, with 14 bases between the two germline ends. CDR1 and CDR2 from the germline V gene are SEHNR and FQNEAQ (reference sequence). The CDR3 spans 15 residues.

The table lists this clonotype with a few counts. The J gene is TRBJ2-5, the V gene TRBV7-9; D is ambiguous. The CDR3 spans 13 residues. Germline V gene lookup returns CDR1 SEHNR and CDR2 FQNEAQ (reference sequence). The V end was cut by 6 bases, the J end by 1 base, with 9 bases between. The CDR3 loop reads CASSPAVQETQYF. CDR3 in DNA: TGTGCCAGCAGTCCAGCCGTCCAAGAGACCCAGTACTTC.

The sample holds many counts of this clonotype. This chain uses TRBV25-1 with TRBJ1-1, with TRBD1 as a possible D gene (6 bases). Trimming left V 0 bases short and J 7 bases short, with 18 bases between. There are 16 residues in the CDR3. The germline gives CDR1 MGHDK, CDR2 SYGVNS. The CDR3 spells CASSEYYRDGKDEAFF. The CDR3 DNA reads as TGTGCCAGCAGTGAATATTACAGGGATGGTAAGGATGAAGCTTTCTTT.

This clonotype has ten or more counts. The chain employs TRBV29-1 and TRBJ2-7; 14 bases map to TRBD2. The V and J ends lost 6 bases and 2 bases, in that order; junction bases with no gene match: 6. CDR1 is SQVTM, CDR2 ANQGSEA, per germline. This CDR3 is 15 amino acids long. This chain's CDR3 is CSVTGLAGGTYEQYF. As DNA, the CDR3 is TGCAGCGTAACCGGACTAGCGGGGGGCACCTACGAGCAGTACTTC.

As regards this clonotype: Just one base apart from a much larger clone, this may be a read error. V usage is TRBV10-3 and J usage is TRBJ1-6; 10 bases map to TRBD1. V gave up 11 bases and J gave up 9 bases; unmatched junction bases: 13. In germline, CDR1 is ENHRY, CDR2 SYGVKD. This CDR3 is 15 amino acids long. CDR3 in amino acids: CAVTPTGGPGSPLHF. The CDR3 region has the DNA TGTGCCGTCACTCCGACAGGGGGCCCGGGTTCACCCCTCCACTTT.

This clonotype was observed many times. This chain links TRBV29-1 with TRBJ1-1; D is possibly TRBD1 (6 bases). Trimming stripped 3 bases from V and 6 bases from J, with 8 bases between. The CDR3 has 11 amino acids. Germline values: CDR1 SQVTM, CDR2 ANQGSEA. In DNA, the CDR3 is TGCAGCGTTGATAAGGGGGCTGAAGCTTTCTTT. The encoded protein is CSVDKGAEAFF.

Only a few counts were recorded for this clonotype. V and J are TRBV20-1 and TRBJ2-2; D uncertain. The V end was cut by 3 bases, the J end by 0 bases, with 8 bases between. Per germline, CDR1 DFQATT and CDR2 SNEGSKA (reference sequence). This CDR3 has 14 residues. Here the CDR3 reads CSASIRTNTGELFF. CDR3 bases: TGCAGTGCTAGTATCAGGACGAACACCGGGGAGCTGTTTTTT.

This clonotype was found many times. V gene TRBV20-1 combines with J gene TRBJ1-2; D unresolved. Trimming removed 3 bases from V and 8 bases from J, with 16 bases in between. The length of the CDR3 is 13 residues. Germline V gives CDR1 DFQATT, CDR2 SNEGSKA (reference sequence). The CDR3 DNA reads TGCAGTGCTAGCTTTCTACGGGTTGGGGGCTACACCTTC. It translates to CSASFLRVGGYTF.

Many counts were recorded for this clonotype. This CDR3 is CASGGGAISPLHF. The CDR3 DNA is TGTGCCAGCGGGGGGGGGGCAATTTCACCCCTCCACTTT. The chain couples TRBV2 to TRBJ1-6; the D gene is possibly TRBD1 (6 bases). CDR1 is SNHLY, CDR2 FYNNEI, per germline. The ends were cut back, 8 bases at V and 9 bases at J, with 14 bases in the middle. This CDR3 comprises 13 residues.

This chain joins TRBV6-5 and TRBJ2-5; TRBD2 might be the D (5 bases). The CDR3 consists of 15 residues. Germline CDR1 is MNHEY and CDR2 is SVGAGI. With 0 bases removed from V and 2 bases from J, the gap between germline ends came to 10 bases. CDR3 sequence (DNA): TGTGCCAGCAGTTACTCGAGGGTAGCGCAAGAGACCCAGTACTTC. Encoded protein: CASSYSRVAQETQYF.

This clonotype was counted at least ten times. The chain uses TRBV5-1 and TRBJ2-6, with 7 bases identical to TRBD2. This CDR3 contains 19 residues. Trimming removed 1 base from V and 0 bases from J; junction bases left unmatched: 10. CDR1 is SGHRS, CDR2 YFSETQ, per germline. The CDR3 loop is CASSLTSARTPSGANVLTF. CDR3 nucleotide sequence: TGCGCCAGCAGCTTGACTAGCGCCCGAACGCCCTCTGGGGCCAACGTCCTGACTTTC.